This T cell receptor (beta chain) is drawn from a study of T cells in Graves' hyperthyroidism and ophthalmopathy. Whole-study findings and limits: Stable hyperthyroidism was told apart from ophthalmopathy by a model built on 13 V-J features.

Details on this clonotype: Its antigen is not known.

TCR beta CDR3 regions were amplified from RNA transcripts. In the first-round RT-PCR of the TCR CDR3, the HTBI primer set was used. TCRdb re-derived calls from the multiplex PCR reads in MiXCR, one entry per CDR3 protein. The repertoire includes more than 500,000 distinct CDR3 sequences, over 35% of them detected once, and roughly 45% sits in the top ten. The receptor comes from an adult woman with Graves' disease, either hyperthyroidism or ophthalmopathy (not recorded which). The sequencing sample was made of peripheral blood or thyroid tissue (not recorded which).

The CDR3 nucleotides are TGTGCCAGCAGCTTACAGTCAACTGAAGCTTTCTTT. This sequence encodes CASSLQSTEAFF. The gene calls are TRBV12-3 or TRBV12-4 and TRBJ1-1; D remains ambiguous. This CDR3 has 12 residues. V was shortened by 6 bases and J by 5 bases, with 10 bases between the two germline ends.